The 21 T cell receptor beta chains listed next were all sequenced from one sample in a study of cytomegalovirus exposure and HLA in healthy donors. The table came from immunoSEQ multiplex PCR; TCRdb's copy has only in-frame clones and leaves some out. The sample comprises 80,000 to 100,000 clones, roughly nine tenths of which are singletons, and 6.3% rests with the top ten. Specimen: PBMCs. Receptors were obtained from a man between 18 and 29 years old in good health and CMV-seropositive.

V usage is TRBV27 and J usage is TRBJ2-3; D may be TRBD2 (5 bases). V lost 6 bases, J lost 2 bases, and 9 bases lay in between. The CDR3 loop spans 13 amino acids. In germline, CDR1 is MNHEY, CDR2 SMNVEV (reference sequence). The CDR3 nucleotides read TGTGCCAGCAGCGGGGAGTTCACAGATACGCAGTATTTT. It specifies CASSGEFTDTQYF.

J is TRBJ2-1 and V is TRBV6-5, with TRBD2 identical over 10 bases. Germline lookup yields CDR1 MNHEY and CDR2 SVGAGI. The CDR3 runs 14 residues. J was trimmed by 0 bases and V by 9 bases; bases with no gene match: 2. The CDR3 region has the DNA TGTGCCAGTCTAGCGGGGGCCTCCTACAATGAGCAGTTCTTC. Translated, it gives CASLAGASYNEQFF.

The chain uses TRBV19 and TRBJ2-1, with 9 bases identical to TRBD2. Germline V gene sequence: CDR1 LNHDA, CDR2 SQIVND (reference sequence). The V and J ends lost 5 bases and 7 bases, in that order; junction bases with no gene match: 12. CDR3 size: 16 residues. CDR3 in amino acids: CASSVGGRGVRNEQFF. Here the CDR3 DNA reads TGTGCCAGTAGTGTGGGCGGGAGGGGAGTAAGGAATGAGCAGTTCTTC. The full variable domain, in which reference TRBV19 and TRBJ2-1 provide the parts outside the CDR3, is DGGITQSPKYLFRKEGQNVTLSCEQNLNHDAMYWYRQDPGQGLRLIYYSQIVNDFQKGDIAEGYSVSREKKESFPLTVTSAQKNPTAFYLCASSVGGRGVRNEQFFGPGTRLTVL.

The chain links TRBV18 to TRBJ1-4, with D possibly TRBD1 on 6 matching bases. CDR1 and CDR2 (germline): KGHSH, LQKENI. There are 16 residues in the CDR3. The ends were cut back, 6 bases at V and 7 bases at J, with 21 bases in the middle. The DNA of the CDR3 is TGTGCCAGCTCGTTCACAGGTTGGGGGCGTAGTGAAAAACTGTTTTTT. Protein: CASSFTGWGRSEKLFF. The whole variable domain, filled in from reference TRBV18 and TRBJ1-4, reads NAGVMQNPRHLVRRRGQEARLRCSPMKGHSHVYWYRQLPEEGLKFMVYLQKENIIDESGMPKERFSAEFPKEGPSILRIQQVVRGDSAAYFCASSFTGWGRSEKLFFGSGTQLSVL.

V and J are TRBV9 and TRBJ2-3, with D hard to call. V lost 7 bases, J lost 2 bases, and 14 bases lay in between. The CDR3 runs to 14 residues. Germline values: CDR1 SGDLS, CDR2 YYNGEE. The CDR3 sequence is CASSSSTNTDTQYF. In nucleotides, the CDR3 is TGTGCCAGCTCGTCGTCCACTAACACAGATACGCAGTATTTT.

This sequence joins TRBV7-3 and TRBJ2-7; 9 bases map to TRBD2. Unmatched junction bases numbered 6, after V lost 0 bases and J lost 6 bases. There are 15 residues in the CDR3. Germline loops: CDR1 SGHTA, CDR2 FQGTGA. The CDR3 DNA follows: TGTGCCAGCAGCTTAACCGGGACTAGCCCGGTCGAGCAGTACTTC. It translates to CASSLTGTSPVEQYF.

V usage is TRBV11-2 and J usage is TRBJ1-1; 7 positions agree with TRBD1. The germline V gene encodes CDR1 SGHAT and CDR2 FQNNGV. The V segment lost 5 bases and the J segment 7 bases; nucleotides outside the gene matches: 10. There are 14 residues in the CDR3. DNA of the CDR3: TGTGCCAGCAGCCTCCTGACAGGGTTAGGTGAAGCTTTCTTT. This encodes CASSLLTGLGEAFF.

The chain recombines TRBV7-3 with TRBJ1-5, with D hard to call. This CDR3 spans 15 amino acids. Germline V gene data show CDR1 as SGHTA and CDR2 as FQGTGA. Trimming pared 7 bases from V and 0 bases from J, leaving 13 bases between. The CDR3 DNA reads TGTGCCAGCACCCCTTCCCTAAATAGCAATCAGCCCCAGCATTTT. This translates into CASTPSLNSNQPQHF.

The chain uses TRBV5-1 and TRBJ2-7; D is perhaps TRBD2 (5 bases). The ends were cut back, 3 bases at V and 0 bases at J, with 19 bases in the middle. Per the germline V gene, CDR1 is SGHRS and CDR2 is YFSETQ. The CDR3 has 17 amino acids. Written as DNA, the CDR3 is TGCGCCAGCAGCTCTCGCGCCCAGACGGGGATCTCCTACGAGCAGTACTTC. Translated: CASSSRAQTGISYEQYF. The full variable domain, completed using reference TRBV5-1 and TRBJ2-7, is KAGVTQTPRYLIKTRGQQVTLSCSPISGHRSVSWYQQTPGQGLQFLFEYFSETQRNKGNFPGRFSGRQFSNSRSEMNVSTLELGDSALYLCASSSRAQTGISYEQYFGPGTRLTVT.

This clone was picked up a small number of times. This chain uses TRBV11-3 with TRBJ2-1; D is ambiguous. This CDR3 has 13 residues. Trimming took off 1 base at V and 6 bases at J, with 7 bases between the two ends. Germline assignment: CDR1 SGHNT and CDR2 YENEEA. DNA of the CDR3: TGTGCCAGCAGCTTAGGGCCTGCCAATGAGCAGTTCTTC. Its translation is CASSLGPANEQFF.

This chain links TRBV2 with TRBJ2-7; D is possibly TRBD1 (6 bases). The length of the CDR3 is 14 residues. The germline CDR1 and CDR2 sequences are SNHLY and FYNNEI. V was clipped by 1 base and J by 4 bases, with 11 bases between them. In DNA form, the CDR3 reads TGTGCCAGCAGTGAAGGGACAGAAGATTACGAGCAGTACTTC. Its protein is CASSEGTEDYEQYF. The full variable domain, with the rest looked up from reference TRBV2 and TRBJ2-7, is EPEVTQTPSHQVTQMGQEVILRCVPISNHLYFYWYRQILGQKVEFLVSFYNNEISEKSEIFDDQFSVERPDGSNFTLKIRSTKLEDSAMYFCASSEGTEDYEQYFGPGTRLTVT.

This clone has just one count. The gene calls are TRBV28 and TRBJ2-1; 11 bases match TRBD2. V trimming: 4 bases; J trimming: 6 bases; junction bases outside the gene matches: 5. The germline CDR1 and CDR2 sequences are MDHEN and SYDVKM. CDR3 length: 15 residues. In DNA, the CDR3 is TGTGCCAGCAGTTCCACCGGGACTAGCGGCAATGAGCAGTTCTTC. Protein sequence: CASSSTGTSGNEQFF.

This clone was counted once. The chain combines TRBV5-3 with TRBJ2-1; 7 bases fit TRBD1. TRBV5-3 is recorded as an ORF, its role being uncertain. CDR3 length: 17 amino acids. V trimming: 0 bases; J trimming: 0 bases; junction bases outside the gene matches: 6. The CDR3 here is CARSLGTGSASYNEQFF. The CDR3 coding sequence is TGTGCCAGAAGCTTGGGGACAGGTTCGGCCTCCTACAATGAGCAGTTCTTC.

This chain connects TRBV18 to TRBJ1-1, with D tentatively TRBD1 (5 bases). Trimming removed 0 bases at V and 2 bases at J, with 10 bases between. The CDR3 sequence is 15 residues long. Germline-derived CDR1 and CDR2 are KGHSH and LQKENI. The CDR3 here is CASSPPGGFNTEAFF. As DNA, the CDR3 is TGTGCCAGCTCACCACCCGGGGGATTTAACACTGAAGCTTTCTTT.

The rearrangement links TRBV6-5 to TRBJ1-1, with a possible D match to TRBD1 (6 bases). Deletions cut 2 bases from V and 1 base from J, with 11 bases between. Germline V gene lookup returns CDR1 MNHEY and CDR2 SVGAGI. CDR3 length: 15 amino acids. This CDR3 reads CASSYRTGPNTEAFF. The CDR3 bases are TGTGCCAGCAGTTACCGAACAGGGCCGAACACTGAAGCTTTCTTT.

This rearrangement joins TRBV6-5 to TRBJ2-3; TRBD2 aligns across 7 bases. CDR3 length: 15 residues. Germline CDR1 is MNHEY and CDR2 is SVGAGI. The trim removed 6 bases at V and 4 bases at J, leaving 10 bases unmatched. As DNA, the CDR3 is TGTGCCAGCAGCCGGACTAGTGTAAGATCAGATACGCAGTATTTT. As protein: CASSRTSVRSDTQYF.

The J gene is TRBJ1-3, the V gene TRBV5-1; D not resolved. Trimming cost V 0 bases and J 4 bases, with 17 bases left between them. This CDR3 spans 17 amino acids. Germline V CDR1 and CDR2: SGHRS, YFSETQ. The CDR3 is CASSLGFGVGSGNTIYF. As DNA, the CDR3 is TGCGCCAGCAGCTTGGGGTTTGGAGTCGGGTCAGGAAACACCATATATTTT.

The rearrangement joins TRBV19 to TRBJ1-2; 7 nucleotides match TRBD1. This CDR3 is built from 13 residues. V shed 8 bases, J shed 6 bases, and the junction held 9 bases outside the gene matches. Germline-derived CDR1 and CDR2 are LNHDA and SQIVND (reference sequence). This CDR3 reads CASSTGILDGYTF. CDR3 in DNA: TGTGCCAGTTCGACAGGGATTTTGGATGGCTACACCTTC.

The chain recombines TRBV27 with TRBJ2-7; tentatively, D is TRBD1 (6 bases). The V gene's germline CDR1 is MNHEY and CDR2 SMNVEV (reference sequence). The V end was cut by 1 base, the J end by 4 bases, with 11 bases between. CDR3 length equals 14 residues. CDR3 coding DNA: TGTGCCAGCAGTTTATTTACAGGGAAATACGAGCAGTACTTC. This encodes CASSLFTGKYEQYF.

The rearrangement uses TRBV28 and TRBJ1-1; 9 bases are a match to TRBD1. Germline-derived CDR1 and CDR2 are MDHEN and SYDVKM. Trimming cost V 4 bases and J 1 base; bases outside gene matches: 4. CDR3 length equals 15 residues. The CDR3 spells CASSYRGLRNTEAFF. CDR3 DNA: TGTGCCAGCAGTTACAGGGGGCTTAGGAACACTGAAGCTTTCTTT.

J is TRBJ1-1 and V is TRBV29-1; TRBD1 agrees at 9 bases. CDR3 length equals 15 residues. CDR1 is SQVTM and CDR2 is ANQGSEA in the germline V gene. V shed 4 bases and J 4 bases; nucleotides not matched to a gene: 10. In DNA form, the CDR3 reads TGCAGCGTTGGCTACAGGGGGCGAGTAGGCACTGAAGCTTTCTTT. Protein: CSVGYRGRVGTEAFF.